The 6 T cell receptor beta chains in this list originate from one sample, sequenced in a study of vaccination and CD4 T cells after COVID-19 (dated by TCRdb to the early 2020s). Receptor amplification or capture employed PCR. Instrument on record: Illumina iSeq 100. TCR sequencing of DNA from cultured CD4+ T cells used the Oncomine TCR Beta short-read assay at the Johns Hopkins FTIC core. In-frame beta chains were kept once TCRdb had trimmed the public reads at Q25 with fastp and called clones with MiXCR. Rows with a matching CDR3 protein are joined into one entry that keeps the most common DNA and genes. For this sample the table gives over 8,500 distinct CDR3 sequences, of which just over 70% were detected only once. The top ten clonotypes cover 12% of the sample. What the treatment or condition label conveys for this sample: 10-day PBMC culture with coronavirus spike peptide pools or control peptides (ViraFEST assay).

Antigens of these TCRs are unknown. The sequenced sample consisted of CD4+ T cells from blood, cultured in vitro. The origin of the receptors is a human donor who had recovered from COVID-19.

This chain joins TRBV20-1 and TRBJ2-5; D is unresolved. The germline V and J ends were trimmed by 6 bases and 5 bases, with 7 bases remaining between them. The CDR3 spans 10 residues. The germline V gene encodes CDR1 DFQATT and CDR2 SNEGSKA (reference sequence). The CDR3 protein is CSALRETQYF. The CDR3 nucleotides read TGCAGTGCACTCAGGGAGACCCAGTACTTC.

The J gene is TRBJ2-7, the V gene TRBV7-9; unclear D gene. The CDR3 covers 12 residues. V shed 2 bases and J shed 6 bases, with 8 bases lying between them. Germline V gene data show CDR1 as SEHNR and CDR2 as FQNEAQ (reference sequence). CDR3 in amino acids: CASSLRVGEQYF. The CDR3 DNA reads as TGTGCCAGCAGCTTAAGGGTGGGCGAGCAGTACTTC. Full variable domain (rest looked up from reference TRBV7-9 and TRBJ2-7): DTGVSQNPRHKITKRGQNVTFRCDPISEHNRLYWYRQTLGQGPEFLTYFQNEAQLEKSRLLSDRFSAERPKGSFSTLEIQRTEQGDSAMYLCASSLRVGEQYFGPGTRLTVT.

The chain links TRBV20-1 to TRBJ1-1; weak D call: TRBD1 (6 bases). Germline V CDR1 and CDR2: DFQATT, SNEGSKA (reference sequence). V lost 6 bases and J lost 0, with 20 bases in between. The CDR3 runs to 16 residues. CDR3 nucleotide sequence: TGCAGTGCCTTAGGGGACACGACAGTCATGAACACTGAAGCTTTCTTT. Translation: CSALGDTTVMNTEAFF.

This chain connects TRBV18 to TRBJ1-6; 7 nucleotides align to TRBD1. CDR3 length: 15 residues. With 6 bases clipped from V and 7 bases from J, the junction kept 9 bases outside the gene matches. The germline gives CDR1 KGHSH, CDR2 LQKENI. The CDR3, as DNA: TGTGCCAGCTCGTCATCCGGGACAGTGAATTCACCCCTCCACTTT. Translating gives CASSSSGTVNSPLHF.

The chain joins TRBV20-1 to TRBJ1-2; 10 bases map to TRBD1. With V trimmed by 0 bases and J by 5 bases, 6 bases remained unmatched. The CDR3 has 15 residues. From germline, CDR1 is DFQATT and CDR2 SNEGSKA (reference sequence). The CDR3 here is CSAREGTGAGYGYTF. DNA for the CDR3: TGCAGTGCTAGAGAAGGGACAGGGGCGGGATATGGCTACACCTTC.

This sequence joins TRBV20-1 and TRBJ1-2; the D gene is possibly TRBD1 (5 bases). The CDR3 length is 14 residues. The germline V and J ends were trimmed by 3 bases and 8 bases, with 19 bases remaining between them. CDR1 is DFQATT and CDR2 is SNEGSKA in the germline V gene (reference sequence). CDR3 bases: TGCAGTGCTAGGGTGCAGGGAGGGCTTGGAGGCTACACCTTC. This codes for CSARVQGGLGGYTF.